The 18 T cell receptor beta chains given below trace back to one sample, sequenced in a study of T cell responses to AZD1222 COVID-19 vaccine. Profiled with immunoSEQ multiplex PCR; TCRdb holds only in-frame clones, not every one. This sample has over 150,000 clones, with approximately 87% found just once. The source was peripheral blood, collected 28 days after the second AZD1222 dose. Every receptor here comes from an adult who received the AZD1222 COVID-19 vaccine.

The chain uses TRBV11-1 and TRBJ1-5; possible D gene TRBD1, 5 bases. Trimming removed 4 bases at V and 5 bases at J, with 9 bases between. The V gene's germline CDR1 is SGHAT and CDR2 FQDESV (reference sequence). This CDR3 has 13 amino acids. The CDR3 DNA sequence: TGTGCCAGCAGCTCGGACATCTATCAGCCCCAGCATTTT. It encodes CASSSDIYQPQHF.

In the case of this clone: Other DNA sequences of this sample code for an identical CDR3. The gene calls are TRBV9 and TRBJ1-4; D uncertain. The CDR3 extends over 15 amino acids. Looked up from germline, CDR1 is SGDLS and CDR2 is YYNGEE. V gave up 0 bases and J gave up 0 bases, with 6 bases separating them. CDR3 DNA sequence: TGTGCCAGCAGCGTAGGAACAGCAACTAATGAAAAACTGTTTTTT. Protein: CASSVGTATNEKLFF.

This chain links TRBV3-1 (or the pseudogene TRBV3-2) with TRBJ2-7; 7 bases are a match to TRBD1. V lost 3 bases and J lost 3; bases outside the gene matches: 8. Germline values: CDR1 LGHDT, CDR2 YNNKEL (reference sequence). This CDR3 comprises 15 residues. The CDR3 nucleotides read TGTGCCAGCAGCCACTTCGGGACAGTCAACTACGAGCAGTACTTC. It yields the protein CASSHFGTVNYEQYF.

V is TRBV5-8 and J is TRBJ2-1, with 7 bases identical to TRBD1. V was pared by 1 base and J by 2 bases, with 3 bases of the junction left unmatched. Per the germline V gene, CDR1 is SGHTS and CDR2 is YDEGEE. The CDR3 runs 15 residues. The chain's CDR3 is CASSLRGGTYNEQFF. DNA for the CDR3: TGTGCCAGCAGCTTGAGAGGGGGCACCTACAATGAGCAGTTCTTC.

The gene calls are TRBV2 and TRBJ2-3; D gene unclear. CDR3 length: 11 amino acids. The ends were cut back, 6 bases at V and 7 bases at J, with 8 bases in the middle. CDR1 SNHLY and CDR2 FYNNEI come from the germline V gene. The CDR3 sequence is CASRGFYTQYF. The DNA of the CDR3 is TGTGCCAGCAGGGGTTTTTATACGCAGTATTTT.

For the CDR3, the DNA is TGTGCCAGCAGCTATTCGGGAACTGAAGCTTTCTTT. As protein: CASSYSGTEAFF. J is TRBJ1-1 and V is TRBV5-4; no firm D call. Deletions cut 3 bases from V and 5 bases from J, with 8 bases between. CDR1 is SGHNT and CDR2 is YYREEE in the germline V gene (reference sequence). The CDR3 covers 12 residues.

This rearrangement joins TRBV2 to TRBJ2-1, with D possibly matching TRBD1 (6 bases). Germline V gene lookup returns CDR1 SNHLY and CDR2 FYNNEI. This CDR3 has 15 amino acids. V lost 8 bases to trimming and J lost 0 bases, with 14 bases between them. In DNA form, the CDR3 reads TGTGCCAGCGGGGGCGGGCCTAGCTCCTACAATGAGCAGTTCTTC. Protein product: CASGGGPSSYNEQFF.

This clone was observed a few times. The chain combines TRBV5-6 with TRBJ1-2, with D maybe TRBD1 (6 bases). V was trimmed by 0 bases and J by 0 bases, leaving 9 bases between them. This CDR3 is built from 15 residues. Germline CDR1 reads SGHDT; CDR2 reads YYEEEE. The CDR3 sequence is CASSLEGGTNYGYTF. CDR3 bases: TGTGCCAGCAGCTTGGAGGGGGGTACTAACTATGGCTACACCTTC. Full variable domain (remainder filled in from reference TRBV5-6 and TRBJ1-2): DAGVTQSPTHLIKTRGQQVTLRCSPKSGHDTVSWYQQALGQGPQFIFQYYEEEERQRGNFPDRFSGHQFPNYSSELNVNALLLGDSALYLCASSLEGGTNYGYTFGSGTRLTVV.

The rearrangement joins TRBV19 to TRBJ1-1; 8 positions match TRBD1. The V gene's germline CDR1 is LNHDA and CDR2 SQIVND (reference sequence). After removal of 0 bases from V and 3 bases from J, the junction contained 6 bases not matched to a gene. CDR3 length equals 16 residues. Written as DNA, the CDR3 is TGTGCCAGTAGTATAGATCAGGGGGCGCGCGACACTGAAGCTTTCTTT. Translation: CASSIDQGARDTEAFF.

The rearrangement links TRBV2 to TRBJ1-4, with 9 bases that match TRBD1. This CDR3 is built from 17 residues. Germline V gives CDR1 SNHLY, CDR2 FYNNEI. V shed 6 bases, J shed 0 bases, and the junction held 8 bases outside the gene matches. CDR3 protein: CASRPGQGPATNEKLFF. In DNA form, the CDR3 reads TGTGCCAGCAGACCGGGACAGGGCCCCGCAACTAATGAAAAACTGTTTTTT.

This chain joins TRBV27 and TRBJ2-6; no reliable D call. V was shortened by 6 bases and J by 3 bases, with 12 bases between the two germline ends. The germline CDR1 and CDR2 sequences are MNHEY and SMNVEV (reference sequence). The CDR3 loop spans 15 amino acids. The CDR3 DNA sequence: TGTGCCAGCAGAAGGGCAGGAAATGGGGCCAACGTCCTGACTTTC. Translation gives CASRRAGNGANVLTF. The full variable domain, with the rest looked up from reference TRBV27 and TRBJ2-6, is EAQVTQNPRYLITVTGKKLTVTCSQNMNHEYMSWYRQDPGLGLRQIYYSMNVEVTDKGDVPEGYKVSRKEKRNFPLILESPSPNQTSLYFCASRRAGNGANVLTFGAGSRLTVL.

This sequence joins TRBV27 and TRBJ1-6, with TRBD1 matching over 7 bases. The CDR3 spans 17 residues. Germline V CDR1 and CDR2: MNHEY, SMNVEV (reference sequence). Trimming took 3 bases from V and 6 from J; bases not matched to a gene: 11. The CDR3 loop is CASSLGHGRGPNSPLHF. CDR3 bases: TGTGCCAGCAGTTTGGGGCACGGGAGGGGGCCTAATTCACCCCTCCACTTT.

This chain links TRBV30 with TRBJ1-1; D remains ambiguous. The germline V gene encodes CDR1 GTSNPN and CDR2 SVGIG (reference sequence). V lost 1 base and J lost 9, with 9 bases in between. The CDR3 has 11 amino acids. CDR3 protein: CAWSARAKAFF. The CDR3 nucleotides are TGTGCCTGGAGTGCCCGGGCCAAAGCTTTCTTT.

The chain links TRBV7-8 to TRBJ1-2; 7 nucleotides agree with TRBD1. The V segment lost 5 bases and the J segment 8 bases; nucleotides outside the gene matches: 11. Germline V lookup: CDR1 SGHVS, CDR2 FQNEAQ. This CDR3 is 14 amino acids long. The CDR3 reads CASSLTDRRWGYTF. In DNA form, the CDR3 reads TGTGCCAGCAGCCTAACGGACAGGCGGTGGGGCTACACCTTC.

The chain recombines TRBV5-6 with TRBJ2-7; tentative D call: TRBD1 (7 bases). This CDR3 is built from 15 residues. Germline CDR1 reads SGHDT; CDR2 reads YYEEEE. V lost 4 bases to trimming and J lost 9 bases, with 23 bases between them. CDR3 residues: CASSDRTGGIDWQYF. The CDR3 DNA is TGTGCCAGCAGCGATCGGACAGGCGGGATAGATTGGCAGTACTTC.

V is TRBV12-3 or TRBV12-4 and J is TRBJ1-5; no clear D gene. Trimming pared 6 bases from V and 6 bases from J, leaving 12 bases between. The CDR3 contains 13 residues. The CDR3 bases are TGTGCCAGCAGCACGGATTTGCTTCAGCCCCAGCATTTT. It translates to CASSTDLLQPQHF.

The genes are TRBV15 and TRBJ2-5; tentative D call: TRBD2 (6 bases). CDR1 and CDR2 from the germline V gene are LNHNV and YYDKDF (reference sequence). Trimming left V 0 bases short and J 5 bases short, with 13 bases between. This CDR3 has 15 residues. CDR3 amino acids: CATSRDGLAMETQYF. The DNA of the CDR3 is TGTGCCACCAGCAGAGATGGCCTAGCGATGGAGACCCAGTACTTC.

The chain employs TRBV2 and TRBJ2-7; tentative D call: TRBD1 (5 bases). The CDR3 consists of 11 residues. Trimming stripped 7 bases from V and 3 bases from J, with 7 bases between. Germline lookup yields CDR1 SNHLY and CDR2 FYNNEI. Here the CDR3 DNA reads TGTGCCAGCAAGACAGACTACGAGCAGTACTTC. Protein product: CASKTDYEQYF.